This section outlines one T cell receptor beta chain sequence together with its context. This entry is derived from a study of T-cell reconstitution after alpha-beta-depleted transplantation in children. It was with unique molecular identifiers that the TCRbeta library was prepared. TCRdb re-derived calls from the PCR reads in MiXCR, one entry per CDR3 protein. In the table there are about 610,000 distinct CDR3 sequences, about 10% of which are singletons. This CDR3 comprises 13 residues. The V gene's germline CDR1 is SNHLY and CDR2 FYNNEI. V lost 4 bases and J 6 bases, leaving 10 bases between the germline ends.

This TCR came from a human donor who donated a stem cell graft to a child with acute myeloid leukemia. This material consisted of PBMCs from the stem cell graft donor, taken from the stem cell graft. This rearrangement joins TRBV2 to TRBJ2-1; D not resolved. The CDR3 region is CASSGLVVNEQFF. CDR3 in DNA: TGTGCCAGCAGTGGTCTAGTAGTCAATGAGCAGTTCTTC.